Below, 8 T cell receptor beta chains from the same sample are listed, as sequenced in a study of human thymus T cells. Generated by immunoSEQ multiplex PCR, the TCRdb table keeps only in-frame clones and is missing some. The data show roughly 120,000 clones, around 94% seen once. Corrective heart surgery yielded the resections from which the thymus tissue came. Sequencing used thymus tissue. These receptors were collected from a boy younger than two with a congenital heart defect but otherwise immunologically healthy.

This clone has only one observation. The CDR3 DNA reads TGTGCCAGCAGAAATGCTTCGGCAGATACGCAGTATTTT. This sequence encodes CASRNASADTQYF. The chain is built from TRBV6-1 and TRBJ2-3, with D unclear. V was cut by 6 bases and J by 4 bases, with 11 bases left in between. The CDR3 is 13 residues long. Germline CDR1 and CDR2: MNHNS and SASEGT.

This clone was seen a single time. V usage is TRBV7-9 and J usage is TRBJ2-1, with D perhaps matching TRBD1 or TRBD2 (5 bases each). The CDR3 has 15 residues. Trimming removed 7 bases at V and 3 bases at J, with 16 bases between. Germline CDR1 and CDR2: SEHNR and FQNEAQ (reference sequence). Here the CDR3 reads CASITSGTFYNEQFF. DNA of the CDR3: TGTGCCAGCATTACTTCAGGGACGTTCTACAATGAGCAGTTCTTC.

The rearrangement joins TRBV5-1 to TRBJ2-7; weak D call: TRBD2 (5 bases). Germline lookup yields CDR1 SGHRS and CDR2 YFSETQ. Trimming left V 4 bases short and J 0 bases short, with 11 bases between. This CDR3 is 14 amino acids long. The CDR3 DNA is TGCGCCAGCAGCCTAACTAGGGTCTCCTACGAGCAGTACTTC. Amino acid sequence: CASSLTRVSYEQYF.

The rearrangement uses TRBV19 and TRBJ1-4; D not resolved. Trimming left V 5 bases short and J 3 bases short, with 10 bases between. The CDR3 loop spans 14 amino acids. The germline V gene has CDR1 LNHDA and CDR2 SQIVND (reference sequence). CDR3 amino acids: CASSSVLANEKLFF. The CDR3 bases are TGTGCCAGTAGTTCAGTTTTAGCTAATGAAAAACTGTTTTTT.

V is TRBV6-5 and J is TRBJ2-2; no clear D. Germline V CDR1 and CDR2: MNHEY, SVGAGI. CDR3 length: 14 residues. V was pared by 0 bases and J by 3 bases, with 5 bases between. CDR3 sequence reads: CASSYSLDTGELFF. The DNA of the CDR3 is TGTGCCAGCAGTTACTCCCTGGACACCGGGGAGCTGTTTTTT.

The chain is built from TRBV28 and TRBJ1-3; perhaps TRBD1 as D (6 bases). The germline CDR1 and CDR2 sequences are MDHEN and SYDVKM. The V end was cut by 5 bases, the J end by 2 bases, with 13 bases between. CDR3 size: 15 residues. CDR3 DNA: TGTGCCAGCAGTCCTGTGGACAGTCCTGGAAACACCATATATTTT. Amino acids: CASSPVDSPGNTIYF.

The CDR3, as DNA: TGTGCCAGCAGATTGGACAGGGATTATAGCAATCAGCCCCAGCATTTT. Encoded protein: CASRLDRDYSNQPQHF. This chain joins TRBV28 and TRBJ1-5; TRBD1 matches at 8 bases. The CDR3 totals 16 residues. V was clipped by 6 bases and J by 0 bases; unmatched bases: 7. Per germline, CDR1 MDHEN and CDR2 SYDVKM. The full variable domain, in which reference TRBV28 and TRBJ1-5 provide the parts outside the CDR3, is DVKVTQSSRYLVKRTGEKVFLECVQDMDHENMFWYRQDPGLGLRLIYFSYDVKMKEKGDIPEGYSVSREKKERFSLILESASTNQTSMYLCASRLDRDYSNQPQHFGDGTRLSIL.

V is TRBV7-2 and J is TRBJ2-3; D may be TRBD1 (6 bases). Trimming removed 5 bases from V and 0 bases from J, with 15 bases in between. The CDR3 is 16 amino acids. Germline V gene sequence: CDR1 SGHTA, CDR2 FQGNSA. CDR3: CASSLSRGRSTDTQYF. The CDR3 DNA follows: TGTGCCAGCAGCCTCAGCAGGGGCCGCAGCACAGATACGCAGTATTTT.